These T cell receptor beta chains were read from a single sample in a study of blood T cell repertoires in COVID-19. This table comes from immunoSEQ multiplex PCR, and its TCRdb copy is limited to in-frame clones, with some not included. Among approximately 250,000 clones listed, around 93% were seen once. The sequencing sample was made of PBMCs or T cells enriched from blood (not recorded which). The receptors here all came from a middle-aged man who had been exposed to COVID-19. CDR3s include the opening cysteine and the closing phenylalanine or tryptophan. Each record gives: J gene, clone size, V gene, D gene, CDR3 protein, CDR3 DNA. D genes are given only for firm matches. The listing skips clone size in some rows; elsewhere it reads once, few, many or a size class.

TRBJ2-7	-	TRBV29-1	-	CSVVGLGAYEQYF	TGCAGCGTTGTGGGTTTAGGAGCCTACGAGCAGTACTTC
TRBJ2-5	-	TRBV18	-	CASSRVTKETQYF	TGTGCCAGCTCACGGGTGACAAAAGAGACCCAGTACTTC
TRBJ2-1	-	TRBV30	-	CAWEPGLANNEQFF	TGTGCCTGGGAGCCAGGGCTAGCGAATAATGAGCAGTTCTTC
TRBJ2-4	-	TRBV9	-	CASSGRGENIQYF	TGTGCCAGCAGCGGGAGGGGCGAAAACATTCAGTACTTC
TRBJ1-4	-	TRBV5-1	-	CASSLVTGQNEKLFF	TGCGCCAGCAGCTTGGTAACAGGCCAGAATGAAAAACTGTTTTTT
TRBJ2-1	-	TRBV27	TRBD2	CASSLVVAGVNEQFF	TGTGCCAGCAGTTTGGTGGTGGCGGGAGTAAATGAGCAGTTCTTC
TRBJ2-1	-	TRBV7-3	TRBD2	CASSLTGSSGGNEQFF	TGTGCCAGCAGCTTAACGGGGTCTAGCGGGGGGAATGAGCAGTTCTTC
TRBJ2-1	-	TRBV10-1	-	CASSEGGAAYNEQFF	TGCGCCAGCAGTGAGGGCGGGGCCGCCTACAATGAGCAGTTCTTC
TRBJ2-7	-	TRBV28	-	CASRRPPGQSYEQYF	TGTGCCAGCCGGAGGCCCCCTGGACAGAGCTACGAGCAGTACTTC
TRBJ1-1	-	TRBV18	-	CASSPSRQSNTEAFF	TGTGCCAGCTCACCTTCTCGACAGTCGAACACTGAAGCTTTCTTT
TRBJ2-7	once	TRBV27	TRBD2	CASSSFHGREQYF	TGTGCCAGCAGTTCCTTCCACGGGAGGGAGCAGTACTTC
TRBJ2-7	-	TRBV5-5	-	CASSLPGEGPLEQYF	TGTGCCAGCAGCTTGCCAGGTGAGGGCCCTCTCGAGCAGTACTTC
TRBJ2-1	-	TRBV29-1	-	CSVEAAYNEQFF	TGCAGCGTTGAAGCGGCCTACAATGAGCAGTTCTTC
TRBJ1-1	-	TRBV18	-	CASSPGQSTEAFF	TGTGCCAGCTCACCCGGACAGTCCACTGAAGCTTTCTTT
TRBJ2-1	-	TRBV2	-	CASSVVSNNEQFF	TGTGCCAGCAGTGTTGTTAGCAATAATGAGCAGTTCTTC
TRBJ1-3	-	TRBV10-3	-	CAISPNTGKLSGNTIYF	TGTGCCATCAGTCCAAACACAGGGAAGCTCTCTGGAAACACCATATATTTT
TRBJ1-1	-	TRBV27	TRBD1	CASRPGQGRSSTEAFF	TGTGCCAGCCGGCCGGGACAGGGTCGTAGTAGCACTGAAGCTTTCTTT